The 5 T cell receptor beta chains listed next were all sequenced from one sample in a study of T cells after yellow fever vaccination. TCRdb re-called the 5' RACE reads through MiXCR, storing one row per CDR3 protein. This sample carries about 350,000 distinct CDR3 sequences, 7% to 10% of them seen once, and the ten largest clones take 15% to 20%. Sequencing used PBMCs, obtained approximately 40 days after the first yellow fever vaccination. The source of these receptors is a young man who received the YFV17D yellow fever vaccine.

This clonotype was recorded a few times. The rearrangement joins TRBV19 to TRBJ1-1, with D uncertain. The CDR3 is 13 amino acids. V shed 7 bases and J shed 2 bases, with 11 bases lying between them. The germline gives CDR1 LNHDA, CDR2 SQIVND (reference sequence). The CDR3 reads CASKGLGNTEAFF. CDR3 coding DNA: TGTGCCAGTAAGGGTTTGGGAAACACTGAAGCTTTCTTT. The full variable domain, its missing parts supplied by reference TRBV19 and TRBJ1-1, is DGGITQSPKYLFRKEGQNVTLSCEQNLNHDAMYWYRQDPGQGLRLIYYSQIVNDFQKGDIAEGYSVSREKKESFPLTVTSAQKNPTAFYLCASKGLGNTEAFFGQGTRLTVV.

This clonotype has just a few counts. V is TRBV11-2 and J is TRBJ2-1; 11 bases line up with TRBD1. Germline V lookup: CDR1 SGHAT, CDR2 FQNNGV. V was pared by 4 bases and J by 3 bases, with 5 bases of the junction left unmatched. CDR3 length equals 16 residues. The CDR3 DNA is TGTGCCAGCAGCTCCCGGGGACAGGGGGTCTACAATGAGCAGTTCTTC. It specifies CASSSRGQGVYNEQFF.

A remark on this clonotype: Just one base apart from a much larger clone, this may be a read error. CDR3 amino acids: CASSSTGALPADTQYF. CDR3 DNA sequence: TGCGCCAGCAGCTCGACAGGGGCCTTGCCCGCAGATACGCAGTATTTT. This chain connects TRBV5-1 to TRBJ2-3; 8 positions agree with TRBD1. Germline V gene data show CDR1 as SGHRS and CDR2 as YFSETQ. The V gene end was trimmed by 3 bases and the J gene end by 4 bases; junction bases not matched to a gene: 10. The CDR3 has 16 amino acids.

The gene calls are TRBV4-3 and TRBJ2-4, with no clear D. The V and J ends lost 1 base and 5 bases respectively, with 6 bases between them. CDR1 LGHNA and CDR2 YSLEER come from the germline V gene. The CDR3 is made up of 13 amino acids. The CDR3 sequence: CASSQGTENIQYF. The CDR3 DNA is TGCGCCAGCAGCCAAGGGACGGAAAACATTCAGTACTTC.

The chain is built from TRBV29-1 and TRBJ1-1; 9 bases are shared with TRBD1. The J segment lost 10 bases and the V segment lost 6 bases, leaving 6 bases of the junction unmatched. The germline CDR1 and CDR2 sequences are SQVTM and ANQGSEA. The CDR3 has 11 amino acids. The CDR3 protein is CSVGQGFGAFF. CDR3 nucleotides: TGCAGCGTGGGACAGGGTTTCGGAGCTTTCTTT.